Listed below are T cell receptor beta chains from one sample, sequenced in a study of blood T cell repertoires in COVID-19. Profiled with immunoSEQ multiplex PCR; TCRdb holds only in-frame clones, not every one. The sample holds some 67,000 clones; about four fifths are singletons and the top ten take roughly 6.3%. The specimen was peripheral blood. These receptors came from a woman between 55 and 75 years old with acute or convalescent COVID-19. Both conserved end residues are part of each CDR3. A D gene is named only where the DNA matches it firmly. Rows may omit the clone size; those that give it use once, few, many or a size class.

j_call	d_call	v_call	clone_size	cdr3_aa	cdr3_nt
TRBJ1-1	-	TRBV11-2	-	CASSYPRGVTEAFF	TGTGCCAGCAGCTACCCCAGGGGAGTCACTGAAGCTTTCTTT
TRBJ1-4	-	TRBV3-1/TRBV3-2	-	CASSQSNREPEKLFF	TGTGCCAGCAGCCAGTCGAACAGGGAACCTGAAAAACTGTTTTTT
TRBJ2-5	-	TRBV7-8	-	CASSLGFGGGLETQYF	TGTGCCAGCAGCTTAGGTTTTGGGGGGGGGCTCGAGACCCAGTACTTC
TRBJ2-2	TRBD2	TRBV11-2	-	CASSSLAGGGELFF	TGTGCCAGCAGCTCGCTAGCGGGGGGCGGGGAGCTGTTTTTT
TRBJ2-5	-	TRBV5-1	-	CASSLAAGVKETQYF	TGCGCCAGCAGCTTGGCGGCAGGGGTAAAGGAGACCCAGTACTTC
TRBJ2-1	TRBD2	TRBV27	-	CASSSQLAGAYNEQFF	TGTGCCAGCAGTTCCCAACTAGCGGGGGCCTACAATGAGCAGTTCTTC
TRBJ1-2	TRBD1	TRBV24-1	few	CATSERGHYTF	TGTGCCACCAGTGAGAGGGGGCACTACACCTTC
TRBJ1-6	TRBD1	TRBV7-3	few	CASSSGQGNNSPLHF	TGTGCCAGCAGCTCGGGACAGGGGAACAATTCACCCCTCCACTTT
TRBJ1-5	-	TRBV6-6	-	CASRGQQKNQPQHF	TGTGCCAGCAGAGGACAGCAGAAAAATCAGCCCCAGCATTTT
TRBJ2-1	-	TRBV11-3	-	CASSPGMYNEQFF	TGTGCCAGCAGCCCAGGGATGTACAATGAGCAGTTCTTC
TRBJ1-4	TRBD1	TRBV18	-	CASSPQAPGQGSEKLFF	TGTGCCAGCTCACCCCAAGCGCCGGGACAGGGCAGCGAAAAACTGTTTTTT
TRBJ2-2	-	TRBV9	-	CASSVDSANTGELFF	TGTGCCAGCAGCGTAGATTCGGCGAACACCGGGGAGCTGTTTTTT
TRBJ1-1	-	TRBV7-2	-	CASSPDSFNTEAFF	TGTGCCAGCAGCCCGGACAGCTTTAACACTGAAGCTTTCTTT
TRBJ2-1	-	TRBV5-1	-	CASSTGENYNEQFF	TGCGCCAGCAGCACCGGGGAAAACTACAATGAGCAGTTCTTC
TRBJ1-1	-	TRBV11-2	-	CASSFPRNTEAFF	TGTGCCAGCAGCTTTCCCAGGAACACTGAAGCTTTCTTT
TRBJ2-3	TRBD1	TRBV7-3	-	CASSFDRGADTQYF	TGTGCCAGCAGCTTCGACAGGGGGGCAGATACGCAGTATTTT
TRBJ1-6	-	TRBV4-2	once	CASSQDVRSSGSPLHF	TGTGCCAGCAGCCAAGATGTCCGGAGTTCGGGTTCACCCCTCCACTTT
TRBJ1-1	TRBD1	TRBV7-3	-	CASSLSGGTEAFF	TGTGCCAGCAGCTTATCAGGGGGGACTGAAGCTTTCTTT
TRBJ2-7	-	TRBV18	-	CASSPVARASYEQYF	TGTGCCAGCTCACCAGTCGCCAGGGCCAGCTACGAGCAGTACTTC
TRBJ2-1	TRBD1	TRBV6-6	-	CASSDRVGEQFF	TGTGCCAGCAGCGACAGGGTAGGTGAGCAGTTCTTC
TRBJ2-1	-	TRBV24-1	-	CATSDFLRGHLFNEQFF	TGTGCCACCAGTGATTTCCTACGGGGACATTTGTTCAATGAGCAGTTCTTC
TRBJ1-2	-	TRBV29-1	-	CSVADFGYTF	TGCAGCGTGGCTGACTTCGGCTACACCTTC
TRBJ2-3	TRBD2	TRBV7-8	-	CASSGTSGTDTQYF	TGTGCCAGCAGCGGGACTAGCGGCACAGATACGCAGTATTTT
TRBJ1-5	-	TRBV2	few	CASTDKVRGQPQHF	TGTGCCAGCACCGACAAGGTACGGGGTCAGCCCCAGCATTTT
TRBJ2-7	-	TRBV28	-	CASRSIYEQYF	TGTGCCAGCCGGAGCATCTACGAGCAGTACTTC
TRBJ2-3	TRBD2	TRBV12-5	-	CASGLGLAGSTDTQYF	TGTGCTAGTGGTTTAGGACTAGCGGGGAGCACAGATACGCAGTATTTT
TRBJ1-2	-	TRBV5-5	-	CASSFQAVQGINYGYTF	TGTGCCAGCAGCTTCCAGGCAGTACAGGGTATCAACTATGGCTACACCTTC
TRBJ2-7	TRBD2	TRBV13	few	CASSFSGGAYEQYF	TGTGCCAGCAGCTTTAGCGGGGGGGCCTACGAGCAGTACTTC
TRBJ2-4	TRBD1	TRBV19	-	CASSIGRGRGNIQYF	TGTGCCAGTAGTATAGGAAGGGGGCGAGGAAACATTCAGTACTTC
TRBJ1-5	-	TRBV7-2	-	CASSIRLGEPQHF	TGTGCCAGCAGCATTCGTCTCGGGGAGCCCCAGCATTTT
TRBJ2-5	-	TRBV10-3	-	CAISESGYRETQYF	TGTGCCATCAGTGAAAGCGGGTACCGGGAGACCCAGTACTTC
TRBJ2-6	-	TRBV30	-	CAWSSLFSGANVLTF	TGTGCCTGGAGTTCTCTTTTCTCCGGGGCCAACGTCCTGACTTTC
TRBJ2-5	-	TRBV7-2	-	CASSLTAQETQYF	TGTGCCAGCAGCTTGACAGCCCAAGAGACCCAGTACTTC
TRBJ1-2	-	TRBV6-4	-	CASSDLNRWVKRLGGYTF	TGTGCCAGCAGTGACTTAAACAGGTGGGTAAAGAGGCTAGGAGGCTACACCTTC
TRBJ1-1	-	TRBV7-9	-	CASSLESTTEAFF	TGTGCCAGCAGCTTAGAGAGTACGACTGAAGCTTTCTTT
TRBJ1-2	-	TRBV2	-	CASSEGGWKLYGYTF	TGTGCCAGCAGTGAAGGCGGCTGGAAGCTCTATGGCTACACCTTC
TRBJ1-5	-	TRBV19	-	CASSGGQSGQPQHF	TGTGCCAGTAGTGGTGGGCAATCGGGGCAGCCCCAGCATTTT
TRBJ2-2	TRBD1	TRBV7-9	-	CASSSGGANTGELFF	TGTGCCAGCAGTTCAGGGGGCGCGAACACCGGGGAGCTGTTTTTT
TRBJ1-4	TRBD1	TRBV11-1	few	CASSASQGARNEKLFF	TGTGCCAGCAGCGCCTCCCAGGGGGCGAGGAATGAAAAACTGTTTTTT
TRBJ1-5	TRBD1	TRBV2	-	CASSSYRDSRQPQHF	TGTGCCAGCAGTTCTTATCGGGACAGTAGACAGCCCCAGCATTTT
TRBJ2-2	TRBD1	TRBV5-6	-	CASSWDRNTGELFF	TGTGCCAGCAGCTGGGACAGGAACACCGGGGAGCTGTTTTTT
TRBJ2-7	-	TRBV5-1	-	CASSQGTLNYEQYF	TGCGCCAGCAGCCAAGGGACACTGAACTACGAGCAGTACTTC
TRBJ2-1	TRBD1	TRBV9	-	CASAAGGWDEQFF	TGTGCCAGTGCCGCAGGGGGTTGGGATGAGCAGTTCTTC
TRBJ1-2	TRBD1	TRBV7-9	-	CASSSGTGGFYGYTF	TGTGCCAGCAGCTCCGGGACAGGGGGCTTTTATGGCTACACCTTC
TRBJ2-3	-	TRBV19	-	CASSMQGTGTDTQYF	TGTGCCAGTAGTATGCAAGGGACTGGCACAGATACGCAGTATTTT
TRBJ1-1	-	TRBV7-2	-	CASSFSGGNTEAFF	TGTGCCAGCAGTTTCTCGGGGGGGAACACTGAAGCTTTCTTT
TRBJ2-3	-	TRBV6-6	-	CASSPMTEDTQYF	TGTGCCAGCAGTCCCATGACTGAAGATACGCAGTATTTT
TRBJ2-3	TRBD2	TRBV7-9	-	CASSFLAGGPADTQYF	TGTGCCAGCAGCTTCCTAGCGGGGGGGCCAGCAGATACGCAGTATTTT
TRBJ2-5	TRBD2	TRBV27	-	CASSLSSSGGFWETQYF	TGTGCCAGCAGTTTATCGAGCAGCGGGGGCTTTTGGGAGACCCAGTACTTC
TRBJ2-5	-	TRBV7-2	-	CASSFGSVQETQYF	TGTGCCAGCAGCTTTGGCTCAGTGCAAGAGACCCAGTACTTC
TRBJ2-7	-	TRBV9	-	CASSVGISTREQYF	TGTGCCAGCAGCGTAGGAATCTCCACGAGAGAGCAGTACTTC
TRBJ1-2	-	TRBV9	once	CASSVAMRDSGYTF	TGTGCCAGCAGCGTAGCTATGAGGGACTCGGGCTACACCTTC
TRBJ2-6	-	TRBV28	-	CATNTGLWAGANVLTF	TGTGCCACCAATACAGGGCTTTGGGCTGGGGCCAACGTCCTGACTTTC
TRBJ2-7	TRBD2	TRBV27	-	CASSGLLLAGGPGEQYF	TGTGCCAGCAGTGGCCTCTTACTAGCGGGGGGCCCCGGCGAGCAGTACTTC